This T cell receptor (beta chain) was identified in a study of cytomegalovirus exposure and HLA in healthy donors. Study summary: Around 87 million unique TCRs, all from HLA-typed donors, were included in an early release of the data. Regarding the study as a whole: Donor immune exposure was known only as CMV serostatus. A later examination showed that TCR association rates differed by HLA locus, with DRB1 most and HLA-C fewest.

Concerning this clone: Its target is not known.

The ends lost 7 bases at V and 5 bases at J; junction bases unmatched: 8. The CDR3 is made up of 13 amino acids. CDR1 is SQVTM and CDR2 is ANQGSEA in the germline V gene. PCR used 60 Vbeta primers and 13 Jbeta primers. Measured with immunoSEQ multiplex PCR; TCRdb has only the in-frame clones, and not every one. Of 200,000 or so clones listed, roughly 88% were seen once; the top ten hold roughly 0.7%. This TCR came from a boy aged 2 to 9 in good health and CMV-seronegative. Input material: PBMCs. The chain employs TRBV29-1 and TRBJ2-5, with TRBD1 matching 9 bases. The CDR3 DNA sequence: TGCAGCGCCCGGGACAGGGTACGGGAGACCCAGTACTTC. This translates into CSARDRVRETQYF.